This TCR beta chain is from a study of molecular identifiers for immune sequencing clone quantification. From the PCR reads, TCRdb called clonotypes with MiXCR, one entry per CDR3 protein. The table has about 510,000 distinct CDR3 sequences, 20% to 25% seen once. Looked up from germline, CDR1 is SGHNT and CDR2 is YYREEE (reference sequence). Trimming shortened V by 2 bases and J by 0 bases, and 5 bases separated the two germline ends. This CDR3 is built from 13 residues. The chain carries TRBV5-4 and TRBJ1-1; D ambiguous. The sample comprised naive CD8+ T cells from blood, with Jurkat cell RNA spiked in. Described subset: FACS-sorted CD8+CD4-CCR7+CD45RA+ naive T cells. This TCR came from a human donor in good health. Some libraries in this study had Jurkat cell RNA spiked in. The CDR3 sequence: CASSLQMNTEAFF. Written as DNA, the CDR3 is TGTGCCAGCAGCTTACAGATGAACACTGAAGCTTTCTTT.